Listed below are T cell receptor beta chains from one sample, sequenced in a study of blood T cell repertoires in COVID-19. The protocol was immunoSEQ multiplex PCR, while the TCRdb copy is restricted to in-frame clones and leaves out a portion. The sample contains 200,000 or so clones, 60% to 85% of which appear only once. Sequenced material: peripheral blood. These receptors were obtained from a woman in her 70s with acute or convalescent COVID-19. Both conserved end residues are part of each CDR3. A D gene is named only where the DNA matches it firmly. The size of a clone is reported for some rows only, either as once, few or many, or as a class for expanded clones.

V gene	D gene	J gene	clone size	CDR3 DNA	CDR3 protein
TRBV7-9	-	TRBJ1-2	-	TGTGCCACTTCGACAGAAAACTATGGCTACACCTTC	CATSTENYGYTF
TRBV2	TRBD1	TRBJ2-2	few	TGTGCCAGCGGGACAGGGAACACCGGGGAGCTGTTTTTT	CASGTGNTGELFF
TRBV3-1/TRBV3-2	TRBD1	TRBJ1-5	-	TGTGCCAGCAGCCCGCGGGACAGGAGTCAGCCCCAGCATTTT	CASSPRDRSQPQHF
TRBV3-1/TRBV3-2	TRBD2	TRBJ2-1	-	TGTGCCAGCAGCTCTTCGACTAGCGGGAGAAAAGAGTTCTTC	CASSSSTSGRKEFF
TRBV30	TRBD1	TRBJ2-7	-	TGTGCTTCCGACAGGGAGAGGGACTACGAGCAGTACTTC	CASDRERDYEQYF
TRBV5-4	TRBD2	TRBJ2-2	-	TGTGCCAGCAGCTTTGGGACTAGCGGGCGCTCCGGGGAGCTGTTTTTT	CASSFGTSGRSGELFF
TRBV28	TRBD1	TRBJ2-7	-	TGTGCCAGCAGAACCGGGACAGGGGACGTAGCCTACGAGCAGTACTTC	CASRTGTGDVAYEQYF
TRBV18	TRBD2	TRBJ2-1	-	TGTGCCAGCTCACCACCGGGACTAGCGGGAGCTGATGAGCAGTTCTTC	CASSPPGLAGADEQFF
TRBV5-1	TRBD2	TRBJ2-1	-	TGCGCCAGCAGCACTAACCCAATCTGGGAGGGAAACAATGAGCAGTTCTTC	CASSTNPIWEGNNEQFF
TRBV3-1/TRBV3-2	-	TRBJ1-5	-	TGTGCCAGCAGCCATAAAAGGGAGGGTCAGCCCCAGCATTTT	CASSHKREGQPQHF
TRBV16	TRBD1	TRBJ1-4	-	TGTGCCAGCAGCCAAAAGACTGGAAAGGGACAGGAAAAACTGTTTTTT	CASSQKTGKGQEKLFF
TRBV7-8	TRBD1	TRBJ1-1	-	TGTGCCAGCAGCCAAAGACAGGGTGGGGGCACTGAAGCTTTCTTT	CASSQRQGGGTEAFF
TRBV7-3	TRBD1	TRBJ1-1	-	TGTGCCAGCAGCTTCCGACAGGGGGTAGCTTTCTTT	CASSFRQGVAFF
TRBV5-1	TRBD1	TRBJ1-1	-	TGCGCCAGCAGCTTGGAACGTACAGGGGGCACTGAAGCTTTCTTT	CASSLERTGGTEAFF
TRBV10-3	TRBD1	TRBJ2-5	-	TGTGCCACGGGGTTCGGGACAGGGCCATCCCAAGAGACCCAGTACTTC	CATGFGTGPSQETQYF
TRBV2	-	TRBJ1-2	many	TGTGCCAGCAGTGAATGGTTGGCTCTCGGGAATGGCTACACCTTC	CASSEWLALGNGYTF
TRBV28	-	TRBJ1-1	-	TGTGCCAGCAGCCTACAGATAAACACTGAAGCTTTCTTT	CASSLQINTEAFF
TRBV12-5	-	TRBJ1-2	-	TGTGCTAGTGGTTTGAACATAAGGGGTGGCTACACCTTC	CASGLNIRGGYTF
TRBV27	-	TRBJ1-4	-	TGTGCCAGCAGTCCCATGAGGTGGATAAAGGATGAAAAACTGTTTTTT	CASSPMRWIKDEKLFF
TRBV5-1	TRBD1	TRBJ1-1	-	TGCGCCAGCAGCACCCGGACAGGGCTGAACACTGAAGCTTTCTTT	CASSTRTGLNTEAFF
TRBV5-1	TRBD1	TRBJ2-1	many	TGCGCCAGCAGCTTGTTTGCAGGGGGCTCGAATGAGCAGTTCTTC	CASSLFAGGSNEQFF
TRBV28	-	TRBJ2-5	-	TGTGCCAGCATTGCGGGAGACAGGGAGACCCAGTACTTC	CASIAGDRETQYF
TRBV7-9	-	TRBJ1-1	few	TGTGCCAGCTCAGGGAACCAAAAAGCTTTCTTT	CASSGNQKAFF
TRBV5-1	TRBD1	TRBJ1-2	-	TGCGCCAGCTCGACGACAGGGGCAGCTAACTATGGCTACACCTTC	CASSTTGAANYGYTF
TRBV3-1/TRBV3-2	-	TRBJ1-2	-	TGTGCCAGCAGCCCGTCGGGGGTCTATGGCTACACCTTC	CASSPSGVYGYTF
TRBV15	TRBD2	TRBJ2-2	-	TGTGCCACCAGCAGAGTTTGGCGGGGGGACACCGGGGAGCTGTTTTTT	CATSRVWRGDTGELFF
TRBV6-5	-	TRBJ2-5	-	TGTGCCAGCAGGCCCTTGGGGGGTATTCGAGAAGACCAGTACTTC	CASRPLGGIREDQYF
TRBV28	-	TRBJ1-1	-	TGTGCCAGCAGTACGATCCCTGGGGGGGACCTGAACACTGAAGCTTTCTTT	CASSTIPGGDLNTEAFF
TRBV19	TRBD1	TRBJ2-5	-	TGTGCCAGTGGAGGGACAGGGCATCGGGAGACCCAGTACTTC	CASGGTGHRETQYF
TRBV15	-	TRBJ2-1	-	TGTGCCACCAGCAGAGAAATCCAGGACAGTGAGCAGTTCTTC	CATSREIQDSEQFF
TRBV7-8	-	TRBJ1-5	-	TGTGCCAGCAGTTCTTACGGTGTCTCGAGCAATCAGCCCCAGCATTTT	CASSSYGVSSNQPQHF
TRBV27	TRBD2	TRBJ2-7	-	TGTGCCAGCAGTTTTAGCGGGAGGAAGTACGAGCAGTACTTC	CASSFSGRKYEQYF
TRBV12-3/TRBV12-4	-	TRBJ1-2	-	TGTGCCACCTCCCCCCGGGAGAACTATGGCTACACCTTC	CATSPRENYGYTF
TRBV14	-	TRBJ2-6	few	TGTGCCAGCAGCCAAGGAGGGCTTGGGGCCAACGTCCTGACTTTC	CASSQGGLGANVLTF
TRBV23-1	TRBD1	TRBJ2-7	-	TGCGCCAGCAATGCCGGGACAGGGGGCTACGAGCAGTACTTC	CASNAGTGGYEQYF
TRBV5-1	-	TRBJ2-3	-	TGCGCCAGCAGTGCGACTAGTGGCCCAGATACGCAGTATTTT	CASSATSGPDTQYF
TRBV2	-	TRBJ2-1	-	TGTGCCAGCAGTGGCGACAGCTCCTACAATGAGCAGTTCTTC	CASSGDSSYNEQFF
TRBV28	TRBD1	TRBJ1-1	few	TGTGCCAGCACCATGACAGGGGCTCAACGTTCAATGAACACTGAAGCTTTCTTT	CASTMTGAQRSMNTEAFF
TRBV27	-	TRBJ2-1	-	TGTGCCAGCAGGATAAACCGGGACACTTACAATGAGCAGTTCTTC	CASRINRDTYNEQFF
TRBV9	TRBD2	TRBJ2-1	few	TGTGCCAGCACCTCTGTCGCGGGAGCCTCCTACAATGAGCAGTTCTTC	CASTSVAGASYNEQFF
TRBV7-3	TRBD1	TRBJ1-1	-	TGTGCCAGCAGCTTAATAGGACAGGGGGCAACTGAAGCTTTCTTT	CASSLIGQGATEAFF
TRBV11-2	TRBD1	TRBJ2-7	few	TGTGCCAGCAGCCCAGGGGGCAGCTACGAGCAGTACTTC	CASSPGGSYEQYF
TRBV7-2	TRBD2	TRBJ2-1	-	TGTGCCAGCAGCTTAAGGGGGACTAGCGGGAGTTTTAGTACAGGGCAGTTCTTC	CASSLRGTSGSFSTGQFF
TRBV10-3	TRBD2	TRBJ2-1	-	TGTGCCATCAGTAGGACTAGCGGGTATCGCGATGAGCAGTTCTTC	CAISRTSGYRDEQFF
TRBV10-1	-	TRBJ2-2	-	TGCGCCAGCAGTAACCACCGGGACTTGGGCGCCGGGGAGCTGTTTTTT	CASSNHRDLGAGELFF
TRBV19	TRBD1	TRBJ1-2	few	TGTGCCAGTAGTTCCTCCCTGGGACAGTTAGCTACTAACTATGGCTACACCTTC	CASSSSLGQLATNYGYTF
TRBV7-2	TRBD2	TRBJ2-1	few	TGTGCCAGCAGCTCCCAGCGGGACTCCTACAATGAGCAGTTCTTC	CASSSQRDSYNEQFF
TRBV3-1/TRBV3-2	TRBD2	TRBJ2-4	-	TGTGCCAGCAGCCAAGGCGGGAGCGGGCCCAAAAACATTCAGTACTTC	CASSQGGSGPKNIQYF
TRBV18	-	TRBJ1-5	once	TGTGCCAGCTCACCCCTGGCGGGGGAGAGTCAGCCCCAGCATTTT	CASSPLAGESQPQHF
TRBV5-1	TRBD1	TRBJ1-5	-	TGCGCCAGCAGCATCGACAGGGAAGGACGCAATCAGCCCCAGCATTTT	CASSIDREGRNQPQHF
TRBV27	TRBD2	TRBJ2-5	-	TGTGCCAGCAGCCCAGGACTAGCTCAAGAGACCCAGTACTTC	CASSPGLAQETQYF
TRBV18	-	TRBJ1-5	-	TGTGCCAGCTCTCAACAGGGAAATCAGCCCCAGCATTTT	CASSQQGNQPQHF
TRBV6-6	-	TRBJ1-6	-	TGTGCCAGCAGTTACTTGGGCGATAATAATTCACCCCTCCACTTT	CASSYLGDNNSPLHF
TRBV30	TRBD1	TRBJ1-5	-	TGTGCCTGGAGATCCACCGGGACAGGGTTTCAGCCCCAGCATTTT	CAWRSTGTGFQPQHF
TRBV20-1	TRBD2	TRBJ2-7	-	TGCAGTGCTAGTTCACTAGCGGGAGCCCGCTACGAGCAGTACTTC	CSASSLAGARYEQYF
TRBV5-8	TRBD1	TRBJ1-4	-	TGTGCCAGCAGCATACCGACAGGGGAGGAAAAACTGTTTTTT	CASSIPTGEEKLFF
TRBV2	-	TRBJ1-3	many	TGTGCCAGCAGCCCCGGACAGACCTCCATCTCTGGAAACACCATATATTTT	CASSPGQTSISGNTIYF
TRBV19	-	TRBJ1-1	once	TGTGCCAGTAGTATAGCGCGAGGAGCTGAAGCTTTCTTT	CASSIARGAEAFF
TRBV28	TRBD1	TRBJ1-5	-	TGTGCCAGCACCCTAGACAGGGAAGGTCAGCCCCAGCATTTT	CASTLDREGQPQHF
TRBV3-1/TRBV3-2	TRBD2	TRBJ2-4	-	TGTGCCAGCATGCCCTCGGGTAGCGGGTGGAGGAACATTCAGTACTTC	CASMPSGSGWRNIQYF